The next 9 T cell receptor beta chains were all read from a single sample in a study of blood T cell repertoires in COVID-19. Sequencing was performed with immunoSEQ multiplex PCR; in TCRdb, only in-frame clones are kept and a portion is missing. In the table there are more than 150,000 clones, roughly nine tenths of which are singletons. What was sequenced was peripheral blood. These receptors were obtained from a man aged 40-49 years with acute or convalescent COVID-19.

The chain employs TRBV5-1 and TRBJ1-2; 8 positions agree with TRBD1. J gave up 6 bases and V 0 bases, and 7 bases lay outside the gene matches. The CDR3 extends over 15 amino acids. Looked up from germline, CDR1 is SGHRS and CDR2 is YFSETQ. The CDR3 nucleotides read TGCGCCAGCAGCTTGGTTCAGGGGGCTCTAGATGGCTACACCTTC. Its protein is CASSLVQGALDGYTF.

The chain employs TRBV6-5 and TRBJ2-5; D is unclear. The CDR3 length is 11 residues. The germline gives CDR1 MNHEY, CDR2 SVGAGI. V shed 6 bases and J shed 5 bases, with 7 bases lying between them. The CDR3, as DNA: TGTGCCAGCAGCACCGGGGAGACCCAGTACTTC. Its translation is CASSTGETQYF.

CDR3 DNA: TGTGCCAGCAGTTTGGGCAGTTACAATGAGCAGTTCTTC. Its protein product is CASSLGSYNEQFF. The chain combines TRBV27 with TRBJ2-1, with D unclear. The CDR3 extends over 13 amino acids. Germline loops: CDR1 MNHEY, CDR2 SMNVEV (reference sequence). V gave up 3 bases and J gave up 4 bases, with 7 bases separating them.

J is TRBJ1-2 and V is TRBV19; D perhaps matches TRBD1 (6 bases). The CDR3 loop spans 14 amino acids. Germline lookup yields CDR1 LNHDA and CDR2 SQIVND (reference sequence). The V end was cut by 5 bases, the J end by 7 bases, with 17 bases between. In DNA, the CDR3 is TGTGCCAGTAGTTTCATCGGGACATCTCCTGGCTACACCTTC. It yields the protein CASSFIGTSPGYTF.

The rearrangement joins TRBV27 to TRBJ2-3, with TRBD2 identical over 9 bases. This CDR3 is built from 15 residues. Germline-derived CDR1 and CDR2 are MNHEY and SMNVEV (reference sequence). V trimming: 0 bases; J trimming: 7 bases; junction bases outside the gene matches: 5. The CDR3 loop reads CASSLSPSGTNTQYF. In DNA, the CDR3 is TGTGCCAGCAGTTTATCGCCTAGCGGGACTAATACGCAGTATTTT.

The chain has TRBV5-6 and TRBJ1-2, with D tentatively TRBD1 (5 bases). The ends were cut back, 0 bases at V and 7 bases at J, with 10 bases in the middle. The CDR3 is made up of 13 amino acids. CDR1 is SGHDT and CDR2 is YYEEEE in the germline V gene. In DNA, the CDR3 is TGTGCCAGCAGCTTGGCAGGGTCTGGTGGCTACACCTTC. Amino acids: CASSLAGSGGYTF.

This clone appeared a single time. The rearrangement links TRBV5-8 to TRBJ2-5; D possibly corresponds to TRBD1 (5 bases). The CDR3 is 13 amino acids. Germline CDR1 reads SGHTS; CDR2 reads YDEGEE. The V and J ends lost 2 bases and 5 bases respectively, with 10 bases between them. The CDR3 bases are TGTGCCAGCAGCTTAAGGGGTTCCGAGACCCAGTACTTC. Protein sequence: CASSLRGSETQYF.

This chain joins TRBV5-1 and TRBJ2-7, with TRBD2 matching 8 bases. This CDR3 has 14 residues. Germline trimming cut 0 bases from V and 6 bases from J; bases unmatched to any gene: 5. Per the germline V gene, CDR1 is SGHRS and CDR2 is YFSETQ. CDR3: CASSLVPGRAEQYF. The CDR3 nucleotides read TGCGCCAGCAGCTTGGTACCCGGGAGGGCCGAGCAGTACTTC.

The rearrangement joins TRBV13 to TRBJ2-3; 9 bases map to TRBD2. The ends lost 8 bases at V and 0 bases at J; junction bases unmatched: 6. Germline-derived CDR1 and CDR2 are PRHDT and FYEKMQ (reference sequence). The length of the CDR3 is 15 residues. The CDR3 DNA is TGTGCCAGCTTGAGACTAGCGGCTAGCACAGATACGCAGTATTTT. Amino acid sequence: CASLRLAASTDTQYF.